Following are 18 T cell receptor beta chains from one sample sequenced in a study of Ad26.COV2.S vaccination and SARS-CoV-2 variants. Treatment defined: some 20 received Ad26.COV2.S at low or high dose, single or two shots; 5 received placebo; per-sample allocation not given. Material that was analyzed had been drawn on day 63 after the first vaccine or placebo injection. This table comes from immunoSEQ multiplex PCR, and its TCRdb copy is limited to in-frame clones, with some not included. Among 400,000 to 500,000 clones listed, 70% to 90% were seen once. The specimen comprised peripheral blood, sampled in a trial of Ad26.COV2.S vaccine versus placebo. These receptors originate from a person between 18 and 60 years old who received the Ad26.COV2.S COVID-19 vaccine or a placebo.

The chain has TRBV10-2 and TRBJ2-5; possibly TRBD2 for D (6 bases). Germline V lookup: CDR1 WSHSY, CDR2 SAAADI. This CDR3 comprises 14 residues. V dropped 8 bases and J dropped 2 bases, with 15 bases sitting between them. CDR3 nucleotides: TGCGCCAGCGGAAGGGGCGGGAAGCAAGAGACCCAGTACTTC. Translating it yields CASGRGGKQETQYF.

The genes are TRBV30 and TRBJ2-1, with D unclear. This CDR3 has 11 residues. The germline V gene encodes CDR1 GTSNPN and CDR2 SVGIG (reference sequence). Trimming took 8 bases from V and 3 from J, leaving 8 bases between them. The CDR3 DNA follows: TGTGCCCGCACGATCTACAATGAGCAGTTCTTC. It specifies CARTIYNEQFF.

This clone was observed a single time. V gene TRBV4-3 combines with J gene TRBJ1-2, with D maybe TRBD1 (6 bases). Germline CDR1 and CDR2: LGHNA and YSLEER. CDR3 length: 18 amino acids. Deletions cut 0 bases from V and 4 bases from J, with 21 bases between. CDR3 in amino acids: CASSQDPAGTRAIYGYTF. The CDR3, as DNA: TGCGCCAGCAGCCAAGATCCGGCCGGGACAAGGGCCATCTATGGCTACACCTTC.

The chain combines TRBV4-2 with TRBJ2-3; 11 bases fit TRBD2. V trimming: 5 bases; J trimming: 4 bases; junction bases outside the gene matches: 8. The length of the CDR3 is 16 residues. Per the germline V gene, CDR1 is LGHNA and CDR2 is YNFKEQ. The CDR3 here is CASSTFLAGGPDTQYF. The CDR3 DNA is TGTGCCAGCAGCACCTTTTTAGCGGGGGGGCCAGATACGCAGTATTTT.

This sequence joins TRBV20-1 and TRBJ2-6; 8 bases are a match to TRBD1. V was clipped by 3 bases and J by 0 bases; unmatched bases: 7. CDR3 size: 17 residues. Per germline, CDR1 DFQATT and CDR2 SNEGSKA (reference sequence). CDR3 DNA: TGCAGTGCTAGTGTGACAGGGGAGAGCTCTGGGGCCAACGTCCTGACTTTC. Its translation: CSASVTGESSGANVLTF.

This chain uses TRBV5-4 with TRBJ2-1; TRBD2 matches 7 bases. Germline trimming cut 4 bases from V and 2 bases from J; bases unmatched to any gene: 9. The CDR3 runs 16 residues. Germline-derived CDR1 and CDR2 are SGHNT and YYREEE (reference sequence). The CDR3 region is CASSPLGAGAYNEQFF. The CDR3 region has the DNA TGTGCCAGCAGCCCGTTAGGTGCGGGGGCCTACAATGAGCAGTTCTTC.

CDR3 DNA: TGTGCCAGCAGCTTCTCGGGTCGCTACGAGCAGTACTTC. Protein: CASSFSGRYEQYF. This chain uses TRBV7-9 with TRBJ2-7; no clear D gene. The V end was cut by 3 bases, the J end by 3 bases, with 9 bases between. The germline V gene has CDR1 SEHNR and CDR2 FQNEAQ (reference sequence). This CDR3 region has 13 residues.

The chain uses TRBV6-2 or TRBV6-3 and TRBJ1-5, with D perhaps TRBD1 (6 bases). The CDR3 runs 15 residues. From germline, CDR1 is MNHEY and CDR2 SVGEGT. V was clipped by 4 bases and J by 5 bases, with 15 bases between them. CDR3 sequence: CASSSDSYRDQPQHF. The DNA of the CDR3 is TGTGCCAGCAGTTCGGACAGCTATAGGGATCAGCCCCAGCATTTT.

The chain combines TRBV24-1 with TRBJ2-3, with TRBD1 as a possible D gene (5 bases). The CDR3 length is 15 residues. V dropped 5 bases and J dropped 1 base, with 12 bases sitting between them. Germline CDR1 is KGHDR and CDR2 is SFDVKD. CDR3 sequence: CATSARGHRTDTQYF. Written as DNA, the CDR3 is TGTGCCACCAGTGCCCGCGGACACCGCACAGATACGCAGTATTTT.

The rearrangement joins TRBV6-1 to TRBJ1-1; D is ambiguous. With 2 bases removed from V and 1 base from J, the gap between germline ends came to 5 bases. The CDR3 contains 13 residues. The germline CDR1 and CDR2 sequences are MNHNS and SASEGT. CDR3 sequence (DNA): TGTGCCAGCAGTGAATACTGGAACACTGAAGCTTTCTTT. It yields the protein CASSEYWNTEAFF.

The CDR3 protein is CASSPSLNTEAFF. CDR3 bases: TGTGCCAGCAGTCCCTCCCTGAACACTGAAGCTTTCTTT. The chain is built from TRBV12-3 or TRBV12-4 and TRBJ1-1; no definite D call. Trimming stripped 5 bases from V and 0 bases from J, with 7 bases between. The CDR3 has 13 residues.

This rearrangement joins TRBV12-3 or TRBV12-4 to TRBJ2-7, with no clear D. The CDR3 is 13 residues long. The V end lost 4 bases, the J end lost 6 bases, and 13 bases lay between the germline ends. The CDR3 DNA sequence: TGTGCCAGCAGTTCCGTCCCACCGCCCGAGCAGTACTTC. It translates to CASSSVPPPEQYF.

The chain links TRBV6-2 or TRBV6-3 to TRBJ1-5; 8 bases align to TRBD1. The CDR3 spans 16 residues. Germline V gene sequence: CDR1 MNHEY, CDR2 SVGEGT. Trimming cost V 5 bases and J 7 bases; bases outside gene matches: 13. In DNA, the CDR3 is TGTGCCAGCAGTACCGAGGACAGGGTATTGAGCCAGCCCCAGCATTTT. Translating gives CASSTEDRVLSQPQHF.

The chain recombines TRBV19 with TRBJ1-1, with unresolved D. The V end was cut by 3 bases, the J end by 1 base, with 9 bases between. The CDR3 consists of 14 residues. Germline assignment: CDR1 LNHDA and CDR2 SQIVND (reference sequence). CDR3: CASSIAGQNTEAFF. CDR3 DNA sequence: TGTGCCAGTAGTATCGCAGGCCAGAACACTGAAGCTTTCTTT. The whole variable domain, filled in from reference TRBV19 and TRBJ1-1, reads DGGITQSPKYLFRKEGQNVTLSCEQNLNHDAMYWYRQDPGQGLRLIYYSQIVNDFQKGDIAEGYSVSREKKESFPLTVTSAQKNPTAFYLCASSIAGQNTEAFFGQGTRLTVV.

The chain recombines TRBV4-1 with TRBJ1-2, with 10 bases fitting TRBD1. The CDR3 has 17 amino acids. V shed 2 bases and J 4 bases; nucleotides not matched to a gene: 10. Germline V gene data show CDR1 as MGHRA and CDR2 as YSYEKL. The CDR3 DNA reads TGCGCCAGCAGCCAAACCGGGGACAGGGGATTGGGCTATGGCTACACCTTC. Protein product: CASSQTGDRGLGYGYTF.

This chain links TRBV5-1 with TRBJ2-5, with no clear D. V lost 5 bases and J 5 bases, leaving 13 bases between the germline ends. Per germline, CDR1 SGHRS and CDR2 YFSETQ. The CDR3 is 13 residues long. CDR3 coding DNA: TGCGCCAGCAGGGGAAGGAGTACCGAGACCCAGTACTTC. Protein: CASRGRSTETQYF.

The V gene is TRBV27, the J gene TRBJ2-7; 11 bases match TRBD2. This CDR3 is 17 amino acids long. CDR1 MNHEY and CDR2 SMNVEV come from the germline V gene (reference sequence). The V segment lost 0 bases and the J segment 0 bases; nucleotides outside the gene matches: 4. The CDR3 loop reads CASSLSASGGHSYEQYF. Here the CDR3 DNA reads TGTGCCAGCAGTTTATCGGCTAGCGGGGGGCACTCCTACGAGCAGTACTTC.

This chain uses TRBV15 with TRBJ2-2; the match to TRBD1 covers 8 bases. Germline V gene lookup returns CDR1 LNHNV and CDR2 YYDKDF (reference sequence). This CDR3 has 16 amino acids. V was clipped by 1 base and J by 4 bases; unmatched bases: 5. The CDR3 loop is CATSRGTGRFTGELFF. The CDR3 DNA is TGTGCCACCAGCAGAGGGACAGGGCGTTTCACCGGGGAGCTGTTTTTT.